These T cell receptor beta chains were read from a single sample in a study of shared T cell receptors in the human thymus. Clones were read by immunoSEQ multiplex PCR, and TCRdb kept only the in-frame ones, dropping some. The data contain 630,000 or so clones, 70% to 90% of them singletons. The data also belong to a second study, concerning human thymus T cells.

Sequencing was done on a sample of thymocytes. These receptors originate from a boy under two years old with a congenital heart defect. CDR3s include the opening cysteine and the closing phenylalanine or tryptophan. Each record gives: clone size, V gene, CDR3 length, D gene, J gene, CDR3 protein, CDR3 DNA. The D gene is left open where the match is weak. Clone size is given for some rows only: seen once, a few or many times, or a class if the clone is expanded.

clone_size: once
v_call: TRBV6-5
cdr3_length: 15
d_call: TRBD1
j_call: TRBJ1-2
cdr3_aa: CASSPDRAGNYGYTF
cdr3_nt: TGTGCCAGCAGTCCCGACAGGGCAGGAAACTATGGCTACACCTTC

clone_size: NA
v_call: TRBV25-1
cdr3_length: 15
d_call: TRBD2
j_call: TRBJ2-3
cdr3_aa: CASSEGQRERDTQYF
cdr3_nt: TGTGCCAGCAGTGAAGGGCAGCGGGAGAGAGATACGCAGTATTTT

clone_size: NA
v_call: TRBV7-6
cdr3_length: 19
d_call: TRBD2
j_call: TRBJ2-1
cdr3_aa: CASSLAPRLAGGEYNEQFF
cdr3_nt: TGTGCCAGCAGCTTAGCCCCGAGGTTAGCGGGGGGCGAATACAATGAGCAGTTCTTC

clone_size: NA
v_call: TRBV5-1
cdr3_length: 17
d_call: NA
j_call: TRBJ2-5
cdr3_aa: CASSSPSATPPQETQYF
cdr3_nt: TGCGCCAGCAGCTCCCCTAGCGCCACACCCCCCCAAGAGACCCAGTACTTC

clone_size: NA
v_call: TRBV29-1
cdr3_length: 13
d_call: NA
j_call: TRBJ1-1
cdr3_aa: CSVARQANTEAFF
cdr3_nt: TGCAGCGTCGCCCGACAGGCTAACACTGAAGCTTTCTTT

clone_size: few
v_call: TRBV6-1
cdr3_length: 17
d_call: NA
j_call: TRBJ2-7
cdr3_aa: CASSEDRQDKSSYEQYF
cdr3_nt: TGTGCCAGCAGTGAGGACCGACAGGATAAGAGCTCCTACGAGCAGTACTTC

clone_size: NA
v_call: TRBV2
cdr3_length: 15
d_call: TRBD1
j_call: TRBJ1-2
cdr3_aa: CASRRSGTENYGYTF
cdr3_nt: TGTGCCAGCAGGCGGTCCGGGACAGAGAACTATGGCTACACCTTC

clone_size: NA
v_call: TRBV5-4
cdr3_length: 13
d_call: NA
j_call: TRBJ2-1
cdr3_aa: CASSLEEDNEQFF
cdr3_nt: TGTGCCAGCAGCTTGGAGGAGGACAATGAGCAGTTCTTC

clone_size: NA
v_call: TRBV11-2
cdr3_length: 16
d_call: TRBD1
j_call: TRBJ1-1
cdr3_aa: CASSHHRGQEQIEAFF
cdr3_nt: TGTGCCAGCAGCCATCACAGGGGTCAAGAACAGATTGAAGCTTTCTTT

clone_size: NA
v_call: TRBV27
cdr3_length: 13
d_call: NA
j_call: TRBJ1-1
cdr3_aa: CASRATGRTEAFF
cdr3_nt: TGTGCCAGCAGGGCTACAGGGCGGACTGAAGCTTTCTTT

clone_size: NA
v_call: TRBV5-1
cdr3_length: 14
d_call: NA
j_call: TRBJ2-7
cdr3_aa: CASSLDRGGYEQYF
cdr3_nt: TGCGCCAGCAGCTTGGACAGGGGGGGGTACGAGCAGTACTTC

clone_size: NA
v_call: TRBV7-9
cdr3_length: 16
d_call: NA
j_call: TRBJ2-7
cdr3_aa: CASSNNGGGASYEQYF
cdr3_nt: TGTGCCAGCTCAAATAATGGCGGGGGCGCCTCCTACGAGCAGTACTTC

clone_size: NA
v_call: TRBV27
cdr3_length: 16
d_call: TRBD2
j_call: TRBJ2-1
cdr3_aa: CASRRASGGASNEQFF
cdr3_nt: TGTGCCAGCAGACGGGCTAGCGGGGGGGCCTCCAATGAGCAGTTCTTC

clone_size: NA
v_call: TRBV30
cdr3_length: 14
d_call: TRBD1
j_call: TRBJ1-2
cdr3_aa: CAWSVYQGDYGYTF
cdr3_nt: TGTGCCTGGAGTGTATACCAGGGGGACTATGGCTACACCTTC

clone_size: NA
v_call: TRBV6-5
cdr3_length: 16
d_call: NA
j_call: TRBJ1-2
cdr3_aa: CASSYSHRHLNYGYTF
cdr3_nt: TGTGCCAGCAGTTACTCGCACCGACACTTGAACTATGGCTACACCTTC

clone_size: once
v_call: TRBV10-1
cdr3_length: 20
d_call: TRBD2
j_call: TRBJ2-2
cdr3_aa: CASINQLGLAGAANTGELFF
cdr3_nt: TGCGCCAGCATTAATCAATTGGGACTAGCGGGAGCCGCGAACACCGGGGAGCTGTTTTTT

clone_size: NA
v_call: TRBV4-1
cdr3_length: 16
d_call: TRBD1
j_call: TRBJ2-7
cdr3_aa: CASSQGRQGSSYEQYF
cdr3_nt: TGCGCCAGCAGCCAAGGTAGACAGGGTAGCTCCTACGAGCAGTACTTC

clone_size: once
v_call: TRBV28
cdr3_length: 16
d_call: NA
j_call: TRBJ1-5
cdr3_aa: CASSLPRRNSNQPQHF
cdr3_nt: TGTGCCAGCAGTTTACCCCGGCGGAATAGCAATCAGCCCCAGCATTTT

clone_size: NA
v_call: TRBV15
cdr3_length: 17
d_call: TRBD2
j_call: TRBJ2-1
cdr3_aa: CATSRGRAGKSYNEQFF
cdr3_nt: TGTGCCACCAGCAGAGGTAGAGCGGGGAAATCCTACAATGAGCAGTTCTTC

clone_size: NA
v_call: TRBV6-5
cdr3_length: 15
d_call: NA
j_call: TRBJ1-1
cdr3_aa: CASRYSTVRRTEAFF
cdr3_nt: TGTGCCAGCCGTTACTCCACGGTCCGGCGGACTGAAGCTTTCTTT

clone_size: NA
v_call: TRBV10-1
cdr3_length: 13
d_call: NA
j_call: TRBJ1-2
cdr3_aa: CASREIVVCGYTF
cdr3_nt: TGCGCCAGCAGAGAGATAGTGGTCTGTGGCTACACCTTC

clone_size: NA
v_call: TRBV5-8
cdr3_length: 15
d_call: TRBD1
j_call: TRBJ1-2
cdr3_aa: CASSPSGDRLYGYTF
cdr3_nt: TGTGCCAGCAGCCCGTCGGGGGACAGGCTCTATGGCTACACCTTC

clone_size: NA
v_call: TRBV5-1
cdr3_length: 12
d_call: NA
j_call: TRBJ2-7
cdr3_aa: CASSLSSYEQYF
cdr3_nt: TGCGCCAGCAGCTTGTCGTCCTACGAGCAGTACTTC

clone_size: NA
v_call: TRBV7-6
cdr3_length: 14
d_call: TRBD1
j_call: TRBJ2-7
cdr3_aa: CASSTGTGHYEQYF
cdr3_nt: TGTGCCAGCAGTACCGGGACAGGGCACTACGAGCAGTACTTC

clone_size: once
v_call: TRBV10-3
cdr3_length: 14
d_call: TRBD1
j_call: TRBJ2-4
cdr3_aa: CAIAGGLAKNIQYF
cdr3_nt: TGTGCCATCGCAGGGGGCTTAGCCAAAAACATTCAGTACTTC

clone_size: NA
v_call: TRBV18
cdr3_length: 13
d_call: TRBD2
j_call: TRBJ2-5
cdr3_aa: CASSRGGEETQYF
cdr3_nt: TGTGCCAGCTCCCGGGGGGGAGAAGAGACCCAGTACTTC

clone_size: NA
v_call: TRBV6-5
cdr3_length: 13
d_call: NA
j_call: TRBJ1-1
cdr3_aa: CASRPGGFTEAFF
cdr3_nt: TGTGCCAGCAGGCCGGGGGGCTTCACTGAAGCTTTCTTT

clone_size: few
v_call: TRBV6-4
cdr3_length: 13
d_call: NA
j_call: TRBJ2-7
cdr3_aa: CASSDPTGIEQYF
cdr3_nt: TGTGCCAGCAGTGACCCCACAGGGATCGAGCAGTACTTC

clone_size: NA
v_call: TRBV6-5
cdr3_length: 14
d_call: TRBD1
j_call: TRBJ1-2
cdr3_aa: CASAIRDRDYGYTF
cdr3_nt: TGTGCCAGCGCAATCCGGGACAGGGACTATGGCTACACCTTC

clone_size: NA
v_call: TRBV5-1
cdr3_length: 15
d_call: NA
j_call: TRBJ1-1
cdr3_aa: CASSLGCRGSTEAFF
cdr3_nt: TGCGCCAGCAGCTTGGGGTGCAGGGGTAGCACTGAAGCTTTCTTT

clone_size: NA
v_call: TRBV27
cdr3_length: 15
d_call: NA
j_call: TRBJ2-7
cdr3_aa: CASSLTIEEGDEQYF
cdr3_nt: TGTGCCAGCAGTTTAACCATTGAAGAGGGGGACGAGCAGTACTTC

clone_size: NA
v_call: TRBV4-1
cdr3_length: 17
d_call: TRBD1
j_call: TRBJ1-5
cdr3_aa: CASSQALRDRGNQPQHF
cdr3_nt: TGCGCCAGCAGCCAAGCTCTGAGGGACAGAGGCAATCAGCCCCAGCATTTT

clone_size: few
v_call: TRBV29-1
cdr3_length: 12
d_call: TRBD2
j_call: TRBJ2-7
cdr3_aa: CSVEGGTGEQYF
cdr3_nt: TGCAGCGTTGAGGGGGGGACGGGCGAGCAGTACTTC

clone_size: NA
v_call: TRBV2
cdr3_length: 14
d_call: NA
j_call: TRBJ1-4
cdr3_aa: CASRNRYTNEKLFF
cdr3_nt: TGTGCCAGCAGGAACAGATACACTAATGAAAAACTGTTTTTT

clone_size: once
v_call: TRBV5-8
cdr3_length: 19
d_call: TRBD1
j_call: TRBJ2-5
cdr3_aa: CASSFRWGQGSPCQETQYF
cdr3_nt: TGTGCCAGCAGCTTTAGGTGGGGACAGGGTTCACCTTGTCAAGAGACCCAGTACTTC

clone_size: NA
v_call: TRBV29-1
cdr3_length: 14
d_call: TRBD1
j_call: TRBJ2-1
cdr3_aa: CSVFDRGPHNEQFF
cdr3_nt: TGCAGCGTCTTTGACAGGGGACCCCACAATGAGCAGTTCTTC

clone_size: NA
v_call: TRBV13
cdr3_length: 13
d_call: NA
j_call: TRBJ1-2
cdr3_aa: CASSEAGNYGYTF
cdr3_nt: TGTGCCAGCAGCGAGGCAGGGAACTATGGCTACACCTTC

clone_size: NA
v_call: TRBV6-5
cdr3_length: 15
d_call: TRBD2
j_call: TRBJ2-2
cdr3_aa: CASSYLAGEAGELFF
cdr3_nt: TGTGCCAGCAGTTATCTAGCGGGGGAGGCCGGGGAGCTGTTTTTT

clone_size: NA
v_call: TRBV25-1
cdr3_length: 14
d_call: NA
j_call: TRBJ2-7
cdr3_aa: CASSWGTGPYEQYF
cdr3_nt: TGTGCCAGCAGCTGGGGCACCGGTCCCTACGAGCAGTACTTC

clone_size: NA
v_call: TRBV7-9
cdr3_length: 15
d_call: NA
j_call: TRBJ1-2
cdr3_aa: CASSFYSPPSYGYTF
cdr3_nt: TGTGCCAGCAGCTTCTACTCACCCCCCTCCTATGGCTACACCTTC

clone_size: NA
v_call: TRBV27
cdr3_length: 16
d_call: TRBD1
j_call: TRBJ2-1
cdr3_aa: CASRRRQGTPYNEQFF
cdr3_nt: TGTGCCAGCAGAAGAAGACAGGGGACTCCCTACAATGAGCAGTTCTTC

clone_size: NA
v_call: TRBV28
cdr3_length: 18
d_call: NA
j_call: TRBJ1-1
cdr3_aa: CASTPKWMPEAARNEAFF
cdr3_nt: TGTGCCAGCACCCCAAAATGGATGCCCGAGGCGGCACGCAATGAAGCTTTCTTT

clone_size: NA
v_call: TRBV5-1
cdr3_length: 18
d_call: TRBD2
j_call: TRBJ2-5
cdr3_aa: CASSLLGLSGRALETQYF
cdr3_nt: TGCGCCAGCAGCTTGCTAGGGCTCAGCGGGAGGGCCTTAGAGACCCAGTACTTC

clone_size: NA
v_call: TRBV4-3
cdr3_length: 15
d_call: NA
j_call: TRBJ2-3
cdr3_aa: CASSRAGGGTDTQYF
cdr3_nt: TGCGCCAGCAGCCGAGCGGGCGGGGGCACAGATACGCAGTATTTT

clone_size: few
v_call: TRBV7-2
cdr3_length: 15
d_call: TRBD2
j_call: TRBJ2-3
cdr3_aa: CASSRGLADTDTQYF
cdr3_nt: TGTGCCAGCAGTCGCGGACTAGCGGACACAGATACGCAGTATTTT

clone_size: NA
v_call: TRBV4-3
cdr3_length: 17
d_call: NA
j_call: TRBJ2-1
cdr3_aa: CASSQTKCVGSYNEQFF
cdr3_nt: TGCGCCAGCAGCCAAACTAAGTGCGTCGGATCCTACAATGAGCAGTTCTTC

clone_size: once
v_call: TRBV6-5
cdr3_length: 16
d_call: NA
j_call: TRBJ2-5
cdr3_aa: CASSYLNTQGKETQYF
cdr3_nt: TGTGCCAGCAGTTACCTTAATACCCAGGGGAAAGAGACCCAGTACTTC

clone_size: NA
v_call: TRBV29-1
cdr3_length: 13
d_call: TRBD1
j_call: TRBJ1-6
cdr3_aa: CSVPDRGDSPLHF
cdr3_nt: TGCAGCGTCCCGGACAGGGGGGATTCACCCCTCCACTTT

clone_size: NA
v_call: TRBV28
cdr3_length: 13
d_call: TRBD2
j_call: TRBJ2-3
cdr3_aa: CASSFGRGDTQYF
cdr3_nt: TGTGCCAGCAGTTTCGGGAGGGGAGATACGCAGTATTTT

clone_size: NA
v_call: TRBV28
cdr3_length: 15
d_call: NA
j_call: TRBJ2-3
cdr3_aa: CASRARDWRTDTQYF
cdr3_nt: TGTGCCAGCAGAGCCCGGGACTGGCGCACAGATACGCAGTATTTT

clone_size: once
v_call: TRBV19
cdr3_length: 14
d_call: TRBD2
j_call: TRBJ2-7
cdr3_aa: CATSIAGGSYEQYF
cdr3_nt: TGTGCCACCTCAATAGCGGGGGGCTCCTACGAGCAGTACTTC

clone_size: NA
v_call: TRBV4-1
cdr3_length: 14
d_call: NA
j_call: TRBJ2-2
cdr3_aa: CASSQDQATGELFF
cdr3_nt: TGCGCCAGCAGCCAAGATCAGGCTACCGGGGAGCTGTTTTTT

clone_size: NA
v_call: TRBV19
cdr3_length: 15
d_call: TRBD1
j_call: TRBJ2-3
cdr3_aa: CASSPNRGSTDTQYF
cdr3_nt: TGTGCCAGTAGTCCTAACAGGGGGAGCACAGATACGCAGTATTTT

clone_size: NA
v_call: TRBV28
cdr3_length: 15
d_call: NA
j_call: TRBJ1-3
cdr3_aa: CASSLPAGSGNTIYF
cdr3_nt: TGTGCCAGCAGCCTGCCCGCGGGCTCTGGAAACACCATATATTTT

clone_size: NA
v_call: TRBV28
cdr3_length: 15
d_call: NA
j_call: TRBJ1-1
cdr3_aa: CASSPPPIMNTEAFF
cdr3_nt: TGTGCCAGCAGTCCTCCCCCTATTATGAACACTGAAGCTTTCTTT